What follows are 27 T cell receptor beta chains derived from one specimen sequenced in a study of monozygotic twins with inflammatory bowel disease. With the 5' RACE reads reprocessed, TCRdb shows one record per CDR3 protein and no DNA. This listing includes 150,000 to 200,000 distinct CDR3 sequences. The sequencing input was blood. The receptors come from a human donor with ulcerative colitis or Crohn's disease, or a healthy co-twin of an affected twin (not recorded which).

This chain links TRBV5-1 with TRBJ2-7; TCRdb lists TRBD1, though no DNA is available to test this call. This CDR3 is 14 amino acids long. Germline CDR1 is SGHRS and CDR2 is YFSETQ. The CDR3 sequence is CASSSGTARYEQYF.

The chain's CDR3 is CASSMVVSRSYEQYF. This sequence joins TRBV19 and TRBJ2-7. Germline loops: CDR1 LNHDA, CDR2 SQIVND (reference sequence). This CDR3 comprises 15 residues.

This chain uses TRBV4-3 with TRBJ1-5; the TCRdb call, TRBD1, lacks DNA for checking. The CDR3 covers 13 residues. CDR1 and CDR2 from the germline V gene are LGHNA and YSLEER. CDR3 protein: CASSHDRGQPQHF.

This chain links TRBV28 with TRBJ2-3; TCRdb lists TRBD1, though no DNA is available to test this call. This CDR3 has 15 residues. Germline CDR1 reads MDHEN; CDR2 reads SYDVKM. The CDR3 region is CASNLGRGRTDTQYF.

The chain uses TRBV7-6 and TRBJ1-4; TCRdb designates TRBD1, a call that cannot be tested without DNA. The germline V gene has CDR1 SGHVS and CDR2 FNYEAQ. The length of the CDR3 is 18 residues. The CDR3 reads CASSETTGSFILGEKLFF.

The genes are TRBV19 and TRBJ1-5. The CDR3 contains 16 residues. The germline V gene encodes CDR1 LNHDA and CDR2 SQIVND (reference sequence). CDR3 loop: CASSFSVGTANKPQHF.

V is TRBV29-1 and J is TRBJ2-5; TCRdb's assignment of TRBD1 cannot be checked, as there is no DNA. From germline, CDR1 is SQVTM and CDR2 ANQGSEA. The CDR3 contains 17 residues. CDR3: CSVGTGGIVLGQETQYF.

The chain is built from TRBV20-1 and TRBJ1-5. Germline V gene sequence: CDR1 DFQATT, CDR2 SNEGSKA (reference sequence). The CDR3 has 15 amino acids. CDR3 in amino acids: CSARGPSGMGQPQHF.

The chain uses TRBV30 and TRBJ2-3; no DNA is available, so the TRBD2 call from TCRdb remains unchecked. Germline-derived CDR1 and CDR2 are GTSNPN and SVGIG (reference sequence). The CDR3 length is 15 residues. The CDR3 sequence is CAWSASGRAGDTQYF.

The rearrangement uses TRBV5-5 and TRBJ2-1; TCRdb calls TRBD2, which cannot be checked without DNA. The CDR3 totals 15 residues. CDR1 and CDR2 from the germline V gene are SGHKS and YYEKEE (reference sequence). CDR3: CASSLEWAPYNEQFF.

The chain couples TRBV9 to TRBJ2-3; TCRdb's D gene call, TRBD1, goes unchecked for lack of DNA. The CDR3 has 16 amino acids. The germline V gene encodes CDR1 SGDLS and CDR2 YYNGEE. CDR3 region: CASSVEGGLGTDTQYF.

V gene TRBV7-9 combines with J gene TRBJ2-3; TCRdb names TRBD2, which stays unverified in the absence of DNA. The CDR3 has 16 amino acids. CDR1 and CDR2 from the germline V gene are SEHNR and FQNEAQ (reference sequence). The CDR3 sequence: CASSLLSGRPTDTQYF.

The CDR3 sequence is CATSRRAGGNTIYF. The rearrangement joins TRBV15 to TRBJ1-3; TCRdb's assignment of TRBD1 cannot be checked, as there is no DNA. Germline CDR1 is LNHNV and CDR2 is YYDKDF (reference sequence). The CDR3 sequence is 14 residues long.

The chain carries TRBV6-5 and TRBJ1-1; TCRdb proposes TRBD1, but this gene call is untestable without DNA. The CDR3 extends over 15 amino acids. Germline loops: CDR1 MNHEY, CDR2 SVGAGI. The CDR3 reads CASSYRDRGGTEAFF.

This rearrangement joins TRBV3-1 to TRBJ1-3; there is no DNA to check the TCRdb D call of TRBD1. The CDR3 consists of 13 residues. The germline gives CDR1 LGHDT, CDR2 YNNKEL (reference sequence). CDR3: CASRAHSGNTIYF.

The chain carries TRBV6-5 and TRBJ2-5; TCRdb returns TRBD2, unconfirmable since there is no DNA. CDR3 length: 14 amino acids. CDR1 MNHEY and CDR2 SVGAGI come from the germline V gene. This CDR3 is CASSYGGSQETQYF.

This sequence joins TRBV6-2 or TRBV6-3 and TRBJ2-1; TCRdb's assignment of TRBD2 cannot be checked, as there is no DNA. This CDR3 has 16 amino acids. Germline CDR1 and CDR2: MNHEY and SVGEGT. CDR3 loop: CASSYSLSGETNEQFF.

The chain uses TRBV24-1 and TRBJ2-7; TCRdb's D call of TRBD2 is untestable without DNA. CDR3 length: 12 residues. The V gene's germline CDR1 is KGHDR and CDR2 SFDVKD. CDR3 sequence reads: CATPGGDGEQYF.

The V call is TRBV2, the J call TRBJ2-7; TCRdb's D call, TRBD1, is unchecked because there is no DNA. The CDR3 consists of 14 residues. Germline V CDR1 and CDR2: SNHLY, FYNNEI. CDR3 sequence reads: CASSHRTEYYEQYF. Together with reference TRBV2 and TRBJ2-7, the CDR3 gives the full variable domain: EPEVTQTPSHQVTQMGQEVILRCVPISNHLYFYWYRQILGQKVEFLVSFYNNEISEKSEIFDDQFSVERPDGSNFTLKIRSTKLEDSAMYFCASSHRTEYYEQYFGPGTRLTVT.

The chain has TRBV6-5 and TRBJ2-5; TCRdb's D call of TRBD1 is untestable without DNA. There are 15 residues in the CDR3. The germline gives CDR1 MNHEY, CDR2 SVGAGI. CDR3 protein: CASSYFVTAKETQYF.

The chain links TRBV5-1 to TRBJ2-5. Per germline, CDR1 SGHRS and CDR2 YFSETQ. The CDR3 sequence is 15 residues long. The CDR3 protein is CASRGSETIKETQYF. Full variable domain (rest looked up from reference TRBV5-1 and TRBJ2-5): KAGVTQTPRYLIKTRGQQVTLSCSPISGHRSVSWYQQTPGQGLQFLFEYFSETQRNKGNFPGRFSGRQFSNSRSEMNVSTLELGDSALYLCASRGSETIKETQYFGPGTRLLVL.

The CDR3 spells CSVMSGRNIQAGEKLFF. The V gene is TRBV29-1, the J gene TRBJ1-4. The CDR3 contains 17 residues. Per the germline V gene, CDR1 is SQVTM and CDR2 is ANQGSEA. The whole variable domain, filled in from reference TRBV29-1 and TRBJ1-4, reads SAVISQKPSRDICQRGTSLTIQCQVDSQVTMMFWYRQQPGQSLTLIATANQGSEATYESGFVIDKFPISRPNLTFSTLTVSNMSPEDSSIYLCSVMSGRNIQAGEKLFFGSGTQLSVL.

CDR3 protein: CASSLDPETQYF. The chain links TRBV7-9 to TRBJ2-5. CDR3 size: 12 residues. Looked up from germline, CDR1 is SEHNR and CDR2 is FQNEAQ (reference sequence). Filled out from reference TRBV7-9 and TRBJ2-5, the complete variable domain reads DTGVSQNPRHKITKRGQNVTFRCDPISEHNRLYWYRQTLGQGPEFLTYFQNEAQLEKSRLLSDRFSAERPKGSFSTLEIQRTEQGDSAMYLCASSLDPETQYFGPGTRLLVL.

The genes are TRBV20-1 and TRBJ1-1. The CDR3 length is 13 residues. Germline V CDR1 and CDR2: DFQATT, SNEGSKA (reference sequence). The CDR3 loop is CSGLLDMNTEAFF.

The chain carries TRBV14 and TRBJ1-4; TCRdb's assignment of TRBD1 cannot be checked, as there is no DNA. Germline V gene data show CDR1 as SGHDN and CDR2 as FVKESK. The CDR3 totals 13 residues. The CDR3 protein is CASAIGSREKLFF.

V gene TRBV5-1 combines with J gene TRBJ2-1; TCRdb designates TRBD2, a call that cannot be tested without DNA. Germline CDR1 SGHRS, CDR2 YFSETQ. The CDR3 is 16 amino acids. CDR3: CASSPGTSGKYNEQFF.

J is TRBJ2-7 and V is TRBV20-1; the TCRdb call, TRBD1, lacks DNA for checking. The CDR3 runs 15 residues. Germline V gene lookup returns CDR1 DFQATT and CDR2 SNEGSKA (reference sequence). CDR3 sequence reads: CSARPTGHPPYEQYF.